The 28 T cell receptor beta chains listed next were all sequenced from one sample in a study of spatial heterogeneity in lung cancer. Study outcomes and limitations: Higher tumor mutation counts went along with higher counts of expanded intratumoral alpha and beta TCRs.

Stated time point: sample taken at primary tumor resection. These receptors lack a known antigen. TCRdb used MiXCR to reprocess the 5' RACE reads, holding one entry per CDR3 protein. This sample yields around 95,000 distinct CDR3 sequences, of which 4% to 4.5% are seen a single time; about 20% belongs to the top ten. Sequences were derived from lung tumor tissue, sampled at surgery. These receptors came from a male donor with early-stage non-small cell lung cancer.

Many counts were recorded for this clonotype. The chain uses TRBV25-1 and TRBJ1-4; 9 bases agree with TRBD1. The germline CDR1 and CDR2 sequences are MGHDK and SYGVNS. The CDR3 is 13 amino acids. The junction had 3 bases not matched to a gene; V was cut back by 7 bases and J by 6 bases. CDR3 sequence: CASTDRGYEKLFF. In nucleotides, the CDR3 is TGTGCCAGCACGGACAGGGGCTATGAAAAACTGTTTTTT.

This clonotype was recorded at least ten times. For the CDR3, the DNA is TGTGCCAGCAGCCCCAGGTGGACGCAGTATTTT. It codes for CASSPRWTQYF. The chain couples TRBV7-9 to TRBJ2-3; no clear D. Looked up from germline, CDR1 is SEHNR and CDR2 is FQNEAQ (reference sequence). Between the trimmed V and J ends, which lost 5 bases and 9 bases, there was a span of 9 bases. The CDR3 spans 11 residues. The full variable domain, in which reference TRBV7-9 and TRBJ2-3 provide the parts outside the CDR3, is DTGVSQNPRHKITKRGQNVTFRCDPISEHNRLYWYRQTLGQGPEFLTYFQNEAQLEKSRLLSDRFSAERPKGSFSTLEIQRTEQGDSAMYLCASSPRWTQYFGPGTRLTVL.

The V and J genes are TRBV20-1 and TRBJ1-2; weak D call: TRBD1 (6 bases). The CDR3 loop spans 10 amino acids. Trimming shortened V by 5 bases and J by 8 bases, and 9 bases separated the two germline ends. Germline V gene data show CDR1 as DFQATT and CDR2 as SNEGSKA (reference sequence). The CDR3 reads CSAPDSGYTF. The CDR3 DNA reads TGCAGTGCTCCGGACAGCGGCTACACCTTC.

This clonotype was counted between two and nine times. The chain employs TRBV12-3 or TRBV12-4 and TRBJ2-5, with TRBD1 matching over 7 bases. The CDR3 loop spans 14 amino acids. J was trimmed by 7 bases and V by 5 bases; bases with no gene match: 10. CDR3 protein: CASSTDRSLGTQYF. The CDR3 DNA sequence: TGTGCCAGCAGTACGGACAGGTCCCTAGGGACCCAGTACTTC.

This clonotype was seen at least ten times. The V gene is TRBV11-1, the J gene TRBJ2-3; D is uncertain. Trimming left V 3 bases short and J 2 bases short, with 15 bases between. Germline values: CDR1 SGHAT, CDR2 FQDESV (reference sequence). CDR3 length: 16 residues. The CDR3 nucleotides read TGTGCCAGCAGCTTGTTGGTCGGGTTGCCCACAGATACGCAGTATTTT. This gives the protein CASSLLVGLPTDTQYF.

This clonotype was found many times. This rearrangement joins TRBV5-1 to TRBJ1-2; D remains unclear. V was cut by 4 bases and J by 1 base, with 17 bases left in between. Germline V CDR1 and CDR2: SGHRS, YFSETQ. CDR3 length: 16 residues. The CDR3 here is CASSQAGHLLNYGYTF. DNA for the CDR3: TGCGCCAGCAGCCAAGCAGGCCACCTCCTTAACTATGGCTACACCTTC.

This clonotype appeared many times. The J gene is TRBJ2-3, the V gene TRBV20-1, with D uncertain. CDR3 size: 12 residues. Germline assignment: CDR1 DFQATT and CDR2 SNEGSKA (reference sequence). Trimming took 6 bases from V and 2 from J, leaving 9 bases between them. The DNA of the CDR3 is TGCAGTGCAAGCTTGAACACAGATACGCAGTATTTT. Protein product: CSASLNTDTQYF.

This rearrangement joins TRBV11-1 to TRBJ2-7; 7 bases line up with TRBD1. The CDR3 length is 15 residues. The ends lost 5 bases at V and 0 bases at J; junction bases unmatched: 7. The germline CDR1 and CDR2 sequences are SGHAT and FQDESV (reference sequence). The CDR3 region is CASSRDRPSSYEQYF. CDR3 nucleotides: TGTGCCAGCAGCCGGGACAGACCCAGCTCCTACGAGCAGTACTTC. The variable domain in full, completed from reference TRBV11-1 and TRBJ2-7, reads EAEVAQSPRYKITEKSQAVAFWCDPISGHATLYWYRQILGQGPELLVQFQDESVVDDSQLPKDRFSAERLKGVDSTLKIQPAELGDSAMYLCASSRDRPSSYEQYFGPGTRLTVT.

Within the sample, this clonotype is medium-sized. The chain employs TRBV28 and TRBJ2-1; D is unclear. V was cut by 3 bases and J by 0 bases, with 9 bases left in between. The CDR3 length is 15 residues. The V gene's germline CDR1 is MDHEN and CDR2 SYDVKM. This chain's CDR3 is CASSLFTSSYNEQFF. CDR3 in DNA: TGTGCCAGCAGTTTGTTCACCAGCTCCTACAATGAGCAGTTCTTC.

This clonotype was detected ten times or more. The V and J genes are TRBV20-1 and TRBJ2-2; a weak D match, TRBD2 (6 bases). The CDR3 has 14 amino acids. Trimming removed 3 bases at V and 1 base at J, with 9 bases between. Per the germline V gene, CDR1 is DFQATT and CDR2 is SNEGSKA (reference sequence). CDR3 amino acids: CSASGDWNTGELFF. The CDR3 bases are TGCAGTGCTAGTGGGGACTGGAACACCGGGGAGCTGTTTTTT.

The chain links TRBV6-1 to TRBJ1-2; D remains ambiguous. CDR3 size: 14 residues. V lost 4 bases and J lost 11, with 20 bases in between. Per germline, CDR1 MNHNS and CDR2 SASEGT. In nucleotides, the CDR3 is TGTGCCAGCAGTGCACACCGCGAGGGTCGGGAGTACACCTTC. It yields the protein CASSAHREGREYTF.

This clonotype came up many times. J is TRBJ1-4 and V is TRBV6-5; D is ambiguous. V lost 10 bases and J lost 5, with 17 bases in between. Germline V gene data show CDR1 as MNHEY and CDR2 as SVGAGI. The CDR3 is made up of 14 amino acids. CDR3 loop: CATTTIRWNEKLFF. CDR3 nucleotides: TGTGCCACCACCACCATAAGGTGGAATGAAAAACTGTTTTTT.

This chain links TRBV6-5 with TRBJ1-1, with 10 bases matching TRBD1. From germline, CDR1 is MNHEY and CDR2 SVGAGI. Germline trimming cut 6 bases from V and 5 bases from J; bases unmatched to any gene: 6. This CDR3 contains 14 residues. CDR3 in amino acids: CASRSRTGGTEAFF. CDR3 bases: TGTGCCAGCAGGTCCAGGACAGGGGGGACTGAAGCTTTCTTT.

There are many counts of this clonotype. The CDR3 spells CASSSRDKNIQYF. The DNA of the CDR3 is TGTGCCAGCAGCTCACGGGACAAAAACATTCAGTACTTC. J is TRBJ2-4 and V is TRBV7-9; a possible D gene is TRBD2 (5 bases). Germline CDR1 SEHNR, CDR2 FQNEAQ (reference sequence). This CDR3 has 13 amino acids. Trimming cost V 4 bases and J 3 bases, with 7 bases left between them. The complete variable domain, with remaining parts taken from reference TRBV7-9 and TRBJ2-4, reads DTGVSQNPRHKITKRGQNVTFRCDPISEHNRLYWYRQTLGQGPEFLTYFQNEAQLEKSRLLSDRFSAERPKGSFSTLEIQRTEQGDSAMYLCASSSRDKNIQYFGAGTRLSVL.

This clonotype was seen many times. The V gene is TRBV14, the J gene TRBJ2-1, with D perhaps given as TRBD1 or TRBD2 (6 bases each). CDR1 and CDR2 (germline): SGHDN, FVKESK. There are 12 residues in the CDR3. V was shortened by 1 base and J by 9 bases, with 7 bases between the two germline ends. CDR3 region: CASSQAGAEQFF. CDR3 coding DNA: TGTGCCAGCAGCCAAGCGGGGGCTGAGCAGTTCTTC. Full variable domain (rest looked up from reference TRBV14 and TRBJ2-1): EAGVTQFPSHSVIEKGQTVTLRCDPISGHDNLYWYRRVMGKEIKFLLHFVKESKQDESGMPNNRFLAERTGGTYSTLKVQPAELEDSGVYFCASSQAGAEQFFGPGTRLTVL.

This sequence joins TRBV2 and TRBJ2-6, with no clear D. CDR1 is SNHLY, CDR2 FYNNEI, per germline. V shed 3 bases and J shed 0 bases, with 12 bases lying between them. The CDR3 length is 17 residues. The CDR3 reads CASSDRRPLSGANVLTF. In DNA, the CDR3 is TGTGCCAGCAGTGACAGGCGACCTCTCTCTGGGGCCAACGTCCTGACTTTC.

This clonotype was detected a few times. The chain uses TRBV7-9 and TRBJ2-1; no firm D call. V lost 5 bases, J lost 1 base, and 6 bases lay in between. From germline, CDR1 is SEHNR and CDR2 FQNEAQ (reference sequence). The CDR3 is made up of 13 amino acids. CDR3: CASSIMSYNEQFF. CDR3 in DNA: TGTGCCAGCAGCATCATGTCCTACAATGAGCAGTTCTTC. Full variable domain (outside the CDR3, taken from reference TRBV7-9 and TRBJ2-1): DTGVSQNPRHKITKRGQNVTFRCDPISEHNRLYWYRQTLGQGPEFLTYFQNEAQLEKSRLLSDRFSAERPKGSFSTLEIQRTEQGDSAMYLCASSIMSYNEQFFGPGTRLTVL.

This clonotype was detected many times. The genes are TRBV4-1 and TRBJ2-7; the D gene is possibly TRBD1 (5 bases). The V gene lost 3 bases and the J gene lost 4 bases, with 19 bases spanning the gap. The CDR3 has 16 residues. The germline CDR1 and CDR2 sequences are MGHRA and YSYEKL. The CDR3 region is CASSQPGHKPPYEQYF. The CDR3 coding sequence is TGCGCCAGCAGCCAGCCTGGACACAAACCTCCGTACGAGCAGTACTTC.

This clonotype was detected many times. This sequence joins TRBV3-1 and TRBJ2-5; 8 positions match TRBD1. The V and J ends lost 4 bases and 4 bases, in that order; junction bases with no gene match: 8. Germline V lookup: CDR1 LGHDT, CDR2 YNNKEL (reference sequence). There are 15 residues in the CDR3. CDR3 DNA: TGTGCCAGCAGCCCCCTCGGGACAGGTGGAGAGACCCAGTACTTC. As protein: CASSPLGTGGETQYF.

This clonotype was counted many times. CDR3 sequence (DNA): TGCGCCAGCAGCTTGATTGACCGGGGGACGACTGAGCAGTTCTTC. It yields the protein CASSLIDRGTTEQFF. The V call is TRBV5-1, the J call TRBJ2-1; weak D call: TRBD2 (6 bases). With 1 base removed from V and 9 bases from J, the gap between germline ends came to 17 bases. The CDR3 covers 15 residues. CDR1 and CDR2 from the germline V gene are SGHRS and YFSETQ.

The rearrangement uses TRBV29-1 and TRBJ2-5, with D hard to call. The CDR3 contains 11 residues. Germline CDR1 and CDR2: SQVTM and ANQGSEA. Trimming left V 5 bases short and J 3 bases short, with 7 bases between. In nucleotides, the CDR3 is TGCAGCGTTCGGACGGAAGAGACCCAGTACTTC. Residues: CSVRTEETQYF.

This clonotype has ten or more counts. CDR3 bases: TGTGCCAGCAGCTTATATAGCGGGAGTGCCACAGATACGCAGTATTTT. Its protein product is CASSLYSGSATDTQYF. This sequence joins TRBV7-9 and TRBJ2-3, with 9 bases fitting TRBD2. This CDR3 spans 16 amino acids. Looked up from germline, CDR1 is SEHNR and CDR2 is FQNEAQ (reference sequence). The V and J ends lost 2 bases and 2 bases, in that order; junction bases with no gene match: 5.

This clonotype has a count of ten or more. The CDR3 nucleotides read TGTGCCAGCAGTACCCAGGGACAGAACTATGGCTACACCTTC. It encodes CASSTQGQNYGYTF. V gene TRBV2 combines with J gene TRBJ1-2; 7 bases map to TRBD1. The germline V gene encodes CDR1 SNHLY and CDR2 FYNNEI. Losses at the gene ends were 5 bases for V and 2 bases for J; bases not matched to a gene: 5. This CDR3 is built from 14 residues.

This clonotype has a count of ten or more. The gene calls are TRBV29-1 and TRBJ2-3; 10 positions agree with TRBD2. The CDR3 runs to 16 residues. Germline V gene data show CDR1 as SQVTM and CDR2 as ANQGSEA. The J segment lost 0 bases and the V segment lost 2 bases, leaving 5 bases of the junction unmatched. The CDR3 reads CSVELRTSGSTDTQYF. DNA of the CDR3: TGCAGCGTTGAACTTAGGACTAGCGGCAGCACAGATACGCAGTATTTT.

This clonotype was recorded at least ten times. The chain couples TRBV6-1 to TRBJ2-1; possible D gene TRBD2, 5 bases. This CDR3 has 16 amino acids. Germline V CDR1 and CDR2: MNHNS, SASEGT. Trimming left V 2 bases short and J 0 bases short, with 11 bases between. Written as DNA, the CDR3 is TGTGCCAGCAGTGAATGGACCGGGAACTCCTACAATGAGCAGTTCTTC. Its protein is CASSEWTGNSYNEQFF.

The chain employs TRBV20-1 and TRBJ1-1; D is unresolved. The V end was cut by 6 bases, the J end by 4 bases, with 9 bases between. Germline V gives CDR1 DFQATT, CDR2 SNEGSKA (reference sequence). This CDR3 contains 11 residues. The CDR3 spells CSAPWSTEAFF. CDR3 DNA sequence: TGCAGTGCCCCTTGGAGCACTGAAGCTTTCTTT.

This clonotype occurred many times. The chain employs TRBV7-9 and TRBJ1-4; D is uncertain. Trimming removed 3 bases at V and 5 bases at J, with 13 bases between. The CDR3 spans 15 residues. CDR1 is SEHNR, CDR2 FQNEAQ, per germline (reference sequence). DNA of the CDR3: TGTGCCAGCAGCTTCGACTCCCGCGGGAATGAAAAACTGTTTTTT. As protein: CASSFDSRGNEKLFF.

This clonotype was detected ten times or more. The CDR3 reads CASSFDLETQYF. The CDR3 coding sequence is TGTGCCAGCAGCTTCGACTTAGAGACCCAGTACTTC. V gene TRBV7-9 combines with J gene TRBJ2-5, with unresolved D. The CDR3 loop spans 12 amino acids. Trimming cost V 3 bases and J 4 bases, with 6 bases left between them. Germline V gene lookup returns CDR1 SEHNR and CDR2 FQNEAQ (reference sequence).